This TCR beta chain came from a study of radiotherapy plus CTLA-4 blockade in lung cancer. The data were produced by immunoSEQ multiplex PCR, yet TCRdb's version contains in-frame clones alone and is incomplete. The table shows about 48,000 clones, with 82% occurring only once. Findings and caveats of the study: Blood-borne expansion of tumor-derived TCR clones followed radiotherapy plus ipilimumab.

A note on this clone: Its matching antigen is unknown.

The receptor was derived from a human donor with non-small cell lung cancer who had stable disease on radiotherapy plus ipilimumab. The specimen was peripheral blood, collected from a patient treated with radiotherapy plus ipilimumab.

CDR3 region: CASSKGGGHEQFF. CDR3 DNA: TGTGCCAGCAGCAAAGGAGGAGGACATGAGCAGTTCTTC. The rearrangement uses TRBV21-1 and TRBJ2-1; the table calls TRBD2, which could not be checked here. TRBV21-1 is annotated as a pseudogene. The CDR3 length is 13 residues.